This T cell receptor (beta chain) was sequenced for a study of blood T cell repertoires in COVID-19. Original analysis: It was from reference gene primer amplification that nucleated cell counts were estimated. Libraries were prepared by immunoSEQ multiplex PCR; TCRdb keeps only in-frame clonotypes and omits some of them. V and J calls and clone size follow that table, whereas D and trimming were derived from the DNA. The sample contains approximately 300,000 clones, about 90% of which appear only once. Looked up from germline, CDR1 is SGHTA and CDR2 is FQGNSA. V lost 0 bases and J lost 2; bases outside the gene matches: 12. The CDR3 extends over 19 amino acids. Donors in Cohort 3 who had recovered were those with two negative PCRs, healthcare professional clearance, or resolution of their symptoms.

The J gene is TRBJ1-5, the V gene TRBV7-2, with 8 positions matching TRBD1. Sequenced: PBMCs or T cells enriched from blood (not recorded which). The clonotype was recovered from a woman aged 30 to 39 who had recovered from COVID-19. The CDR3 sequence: CASSLARGQGVGGNQPQHF. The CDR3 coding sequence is TGTGCCAGCAGCTTAGCCAGAGGACAGGGTGTAGGCGGCAATCAGCCCCAGCATTTT.